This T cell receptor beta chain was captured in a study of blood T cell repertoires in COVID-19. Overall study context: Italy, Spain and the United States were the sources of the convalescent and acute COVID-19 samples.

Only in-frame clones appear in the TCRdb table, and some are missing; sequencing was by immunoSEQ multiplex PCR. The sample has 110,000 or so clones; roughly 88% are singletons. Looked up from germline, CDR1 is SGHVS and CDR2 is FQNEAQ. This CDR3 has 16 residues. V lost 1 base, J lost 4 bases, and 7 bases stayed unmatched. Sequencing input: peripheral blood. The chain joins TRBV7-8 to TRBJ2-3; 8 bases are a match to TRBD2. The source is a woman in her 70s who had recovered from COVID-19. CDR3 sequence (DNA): TGTGCCAGCAGCTTAGGGACGGGAGGGGGACCAGATACGCAGTATTTT. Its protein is CASSLGTGGGPDTQYF.